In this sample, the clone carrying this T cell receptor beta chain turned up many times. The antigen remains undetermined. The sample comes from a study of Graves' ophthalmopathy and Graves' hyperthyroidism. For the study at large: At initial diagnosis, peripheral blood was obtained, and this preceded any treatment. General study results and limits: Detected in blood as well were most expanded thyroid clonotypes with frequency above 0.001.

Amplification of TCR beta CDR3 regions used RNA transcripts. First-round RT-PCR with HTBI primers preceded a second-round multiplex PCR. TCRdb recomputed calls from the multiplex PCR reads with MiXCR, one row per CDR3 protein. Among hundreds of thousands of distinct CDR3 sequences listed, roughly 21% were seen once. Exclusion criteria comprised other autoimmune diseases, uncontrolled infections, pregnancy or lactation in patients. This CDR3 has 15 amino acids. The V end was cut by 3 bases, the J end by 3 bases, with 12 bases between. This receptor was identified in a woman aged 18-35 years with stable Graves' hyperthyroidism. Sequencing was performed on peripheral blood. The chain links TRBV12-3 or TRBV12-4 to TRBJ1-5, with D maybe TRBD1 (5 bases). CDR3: CASSFGATVNQPQHF. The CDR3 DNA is TGTGCCAGCAGTTTCGGGGCTACTGTCAATCAGCCCCAGCATTTT.